This T cell receptor (beta chain) was sequenced for a study of siplizumab effects on memory and regulatory T cells. Measured with immunoSEQ multiplex PCR; TCRdb has only the in-frame clones, and not every one. The sample gives 100,000 or so clones, about 90% of which show up once; about 12% is in the top ten. J gave up 4 bases and V 5 bases, and 6 bases lay outside the gene matches. The germline V gene encodes CDR1 SGHAT and CDR2 FQNNGV. This CDR3 spans 15 amino acids. The V and J genes are TRBV11-2 and TRBJ1-1; 11 nucleotides align to TRBD1. Sequencing was carried out using non-Treg CD4+ T cells sorted from blood. The sequence derives from a human donor in good health. CDR3 nucleotides: TGTGCCAGCAGCGTATCGGGACAGGGGGGCACTGAAGCTTTCTTT. The encoded protein is CASSVSGQGGTEAFF.